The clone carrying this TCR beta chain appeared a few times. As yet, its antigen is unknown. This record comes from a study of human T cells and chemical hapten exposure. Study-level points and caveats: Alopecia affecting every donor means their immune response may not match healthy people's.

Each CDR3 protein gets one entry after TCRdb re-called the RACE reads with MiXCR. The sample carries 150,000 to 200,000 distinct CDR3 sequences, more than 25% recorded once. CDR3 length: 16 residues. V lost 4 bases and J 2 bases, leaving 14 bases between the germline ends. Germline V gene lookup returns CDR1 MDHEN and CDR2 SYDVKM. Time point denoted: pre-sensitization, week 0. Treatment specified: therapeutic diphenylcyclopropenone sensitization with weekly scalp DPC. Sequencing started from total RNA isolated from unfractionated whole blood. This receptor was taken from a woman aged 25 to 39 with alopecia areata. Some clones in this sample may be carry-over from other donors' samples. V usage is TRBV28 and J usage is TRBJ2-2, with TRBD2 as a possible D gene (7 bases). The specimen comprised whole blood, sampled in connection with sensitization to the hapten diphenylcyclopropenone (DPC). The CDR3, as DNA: TGTGCCAGCAGTTATTGGGGGGGGCGCAACACCGGGGAGCTGTTTTTT. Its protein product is CASSYWGGRNTGELFF.